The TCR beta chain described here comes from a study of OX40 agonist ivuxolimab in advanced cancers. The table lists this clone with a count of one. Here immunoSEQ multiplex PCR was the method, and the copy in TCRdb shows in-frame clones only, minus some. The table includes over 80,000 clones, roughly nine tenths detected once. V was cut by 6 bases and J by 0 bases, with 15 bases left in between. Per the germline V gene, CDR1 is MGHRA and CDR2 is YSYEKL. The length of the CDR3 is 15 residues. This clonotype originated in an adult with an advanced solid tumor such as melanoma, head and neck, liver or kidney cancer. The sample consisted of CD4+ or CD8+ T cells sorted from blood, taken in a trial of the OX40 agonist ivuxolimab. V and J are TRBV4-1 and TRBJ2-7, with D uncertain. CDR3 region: CASSTKNLGSYEQYF. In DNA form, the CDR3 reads TGCGCCAGCAGTACAAAGAACCTAGGCTCCTACGAGCAGTACTTC.